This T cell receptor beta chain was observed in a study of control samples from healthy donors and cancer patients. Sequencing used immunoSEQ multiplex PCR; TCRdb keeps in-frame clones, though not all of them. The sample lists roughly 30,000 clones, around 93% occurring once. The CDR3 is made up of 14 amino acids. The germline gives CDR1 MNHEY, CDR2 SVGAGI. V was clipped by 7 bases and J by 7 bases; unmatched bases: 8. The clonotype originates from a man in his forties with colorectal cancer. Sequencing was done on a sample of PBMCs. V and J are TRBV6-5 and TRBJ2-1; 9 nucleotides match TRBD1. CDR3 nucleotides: TGTGCCAGCACACCGGGACAGGGCAGGAATGAGCAGTTCTTC. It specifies CASTPGQGRNEQFF.